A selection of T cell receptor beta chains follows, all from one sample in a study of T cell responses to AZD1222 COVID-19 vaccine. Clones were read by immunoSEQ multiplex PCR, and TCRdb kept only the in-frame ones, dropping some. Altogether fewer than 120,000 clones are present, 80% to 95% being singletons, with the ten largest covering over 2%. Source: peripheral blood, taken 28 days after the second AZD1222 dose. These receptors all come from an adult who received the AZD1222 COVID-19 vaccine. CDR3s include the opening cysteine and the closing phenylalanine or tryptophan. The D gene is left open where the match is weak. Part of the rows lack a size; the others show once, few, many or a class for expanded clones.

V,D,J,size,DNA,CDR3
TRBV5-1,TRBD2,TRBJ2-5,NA,TGCGCCAGCAGCGGCGGGGGACAAGAGACCCAGTACTTC,CASSGGGQETQYF
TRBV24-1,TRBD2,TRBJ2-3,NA,TGTGCCACCAGTGATTTGCGAATAAATAGCGGGGGGGCCACAGATACGCAGTATTTT,CATSDLRINSGGATDTQYF
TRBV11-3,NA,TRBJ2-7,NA,TGTGCCAGCAGCTTAGGGGCCTCCTACGAGCAGTACTTC,CASSLGASYEQYF
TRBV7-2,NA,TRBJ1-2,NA,TGTGCCAGCAGGGTCAGGGTGGACTATGGCTACACCTTC,CASRVRVDYGYTF
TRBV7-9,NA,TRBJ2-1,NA,TGTGCCAGCAGCTTGTGGCCAAAGAATGAGCAGTTCTTC,CASSLWPKNEQFF
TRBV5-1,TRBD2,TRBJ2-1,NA,TGCGCCAGCAGCACCCTAGCGGGGGGCCTATTTAGCTCCTACAATGAGCAGTTCTTC,CASSTLAGGLFSSYNEQFF
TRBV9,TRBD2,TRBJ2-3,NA,TGTGCCTCCTCCGCGGCTAGCGGGGGACTCACAGATACGCAGTATTTT,CASSAASGGLTDTQYF
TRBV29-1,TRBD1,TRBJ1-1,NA,TGCAGCGTTGGAGGGGGCCAAAGGAGAAACACTGAAGCTTTCTTT,CSVGGGQRRNTEAFF
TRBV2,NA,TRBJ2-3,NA,TGTGCCAGCAGTGCTGGGCATCCAGATACGCAGTATTTT,CASSAGHPDTQYF
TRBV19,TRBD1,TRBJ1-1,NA,TGTGCCAGTAGGCGGGACAGGGGACGCGACACTGAAGCTTTCTTT,CASRRDRGRDTEAFF
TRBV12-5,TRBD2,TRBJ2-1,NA,TGTGCTAGTGGTTTGCCACAGCGGGGGGGCTCCTACAATGAGCAGTTCTTC,CASGLPQRGGSYNEQFF
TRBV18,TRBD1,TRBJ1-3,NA,TGTGCCAGCTCACCGGAAGACAGGGTGGACACCATATATTTT,CASSPEDRVDTIYF
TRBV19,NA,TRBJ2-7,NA,TGTGCCAGTAAGCCCCCGGTGGGGCTCTACGAGCAGTACTTC,CASKPPVGLYEQYF
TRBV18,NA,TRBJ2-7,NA,TGTGCCAGCTCCCCCAGGGACGACGAGCAGTACTTC,CASSPRDDEQYF
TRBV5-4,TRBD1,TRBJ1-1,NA,TGTGCCAGCCGGAATAGGGACAGGGGCGGCACTGAAGCTTTCTTT,CASRNRDRGGTEAFF
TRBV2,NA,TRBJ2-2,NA,TGTGCCAGCAGGAGTGGGTACTCGAACACCGGGGAGCTGTTTTTT,CASRSGYSNTGELFF
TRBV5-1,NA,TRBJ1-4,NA,TGCGCCAGCAGCTTGCTTCAGGGGAGGGGTGAAAAACTGTTTTTT,CASSLLQGRGEKLFF
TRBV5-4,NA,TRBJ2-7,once,TGTGCCGCCGGGCAGCTAGGGAGCTCCTACGAGCAGTACTTC,CAAGQLGSSYEQYF
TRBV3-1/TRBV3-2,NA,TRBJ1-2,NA,TGTGCCAGCAGCCAAGATGGGATATATGGCTACACCTTC,CASSQDGIYGYTF
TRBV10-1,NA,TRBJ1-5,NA,TGCGCCAGCAGTTCAGGGGTAAATCAGCCCCAGCATTTT,CASSSGVNQPQHF
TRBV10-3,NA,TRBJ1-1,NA,TGTGCCATCAGTGAGGGGCTGAACACTGAAGCTTTCTTT,CAISEGLNTEAFF
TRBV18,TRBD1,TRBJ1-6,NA,TGTGCCAGCTCACCGGGACAGGGAAAATCACCCCTCCACTTT,CASSPGQGKSPLHF
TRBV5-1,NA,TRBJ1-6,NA,TGCGCCAGCAGCCTCCGGGACGGCGGACCACCCCTCCACTTT,CASSLRDGGPPLHF
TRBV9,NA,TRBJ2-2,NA,TGTGCCAGCCAACAGGGACCGAACACCGGGGAGCTGTTTTTT,CASQQGPNTGELFF
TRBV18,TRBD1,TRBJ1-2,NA,TGTGCCAGCTCACCCCAGGGACAGATCTTCGGTGGCTACACCTTC,CASSPQGQIFGGYTF
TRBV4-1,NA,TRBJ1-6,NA,TGCGCCAGCAGCCAAGAGGCACAGGTTAGCTCCTATAATTCACCCCTCCACTTT,CASSQEAQVSSYNSPLHF
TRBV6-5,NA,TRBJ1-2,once,TGTGCCAGCAGACGGGGCTATGGCTACACCTTC,CASRRGYGYTF
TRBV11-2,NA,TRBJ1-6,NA,TGTGCCAGCAGCTTAGACGTCTATAATTCACCCCTCCACTTT,CASSLDVYNSPLHF
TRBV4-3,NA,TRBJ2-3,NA,TGCGCCAGCAGCCAGGTGAGGAGGGATACGCAGTATTTT,CASSQVRRDTQYF
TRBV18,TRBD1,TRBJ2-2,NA,TGTGCCAGCTCAACGACAGGGGGCTTTACCGGGGAGCTGTTTTTT,CASSTTGGFTGELFF
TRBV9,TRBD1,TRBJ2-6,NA,TGTGCCAGCAGCGCCCGACAGGGGAAACTCTCTGGGGCCAACGTCCTGACTTTC,CASSARQGKLSGANVLTF
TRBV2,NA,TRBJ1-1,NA,TGTGCCAGCAGGTGGACTGAAGCTTTCTTT,CASRWTEAFF
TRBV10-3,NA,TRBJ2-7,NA,TGTGCCATCAGTTTAACGGGTGGGAGATACGAGCAGTACTTC,CAISLTGGRYEQYF
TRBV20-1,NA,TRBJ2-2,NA,TGCAGTGCTAGTACTACCCCGAGCAGCGGGGAGCTGTTTTTT,CSASTTPSSGELFF
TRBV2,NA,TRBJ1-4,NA,TGTGCCAGCGGAGCCCGAGCAATGGAAAAACTGTTTTTT,CASGARAMEKLFF
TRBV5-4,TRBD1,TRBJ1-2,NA,TGTGCCAGCAGCCACAACAGGGGGCTAGAAGGCTACACCTTC,CASSHNRGLEGYTF
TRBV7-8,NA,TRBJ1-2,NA,TGTGCCAGCAGCCCCCAGGGAGGGGCAGCGCCCTATGGCTACACCTTC,CASSPQGGAAPYGYTF
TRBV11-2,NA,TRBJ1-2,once,TGTGCCAGCAGCTTAACACTGATAGATGGCTACACCTTC,CASSLTLIDGYTF
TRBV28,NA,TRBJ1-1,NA,TGTGCCAGCAGTTTAGGATCAGGATTTCGGGCTGAAGCTTTCTTT,CASSLGSGFRAEAFF
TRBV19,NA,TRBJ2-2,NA,TGTGCCAGTAGGCTGGTGGGGGGGGCCGACACCGGGGAGCTGTTTTTT,CASRLVGGADTGELFF
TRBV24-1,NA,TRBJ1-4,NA,TGTGCCACCAGTGTAGGGGACGGCCTTAATGAAAAACTGTTTTTT,CATSVGDGLNEKLFF
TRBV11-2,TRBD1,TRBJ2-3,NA,TGTGCCAGCAGCTCTATACAGGGGAGTCTGCACACAGATACGCAGTATTTT,CASSSIQGSLHTDTQYF
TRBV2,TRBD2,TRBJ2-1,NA,TGTGCCAGCAGTGGGGCTAGCGGGGGCGTTGAGCAGTTCTTC,CASSGASGGVEQFF
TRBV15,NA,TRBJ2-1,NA,TGTGCCACCAGCAGACGACTCCTGAATGAGCAGTTCTTC,CATSRRLLNEQFF
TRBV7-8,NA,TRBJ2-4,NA,TGTGCCAGCAGTAAGTCTGGAAACATTCAGTACTTC,CASSKSGNIQYF
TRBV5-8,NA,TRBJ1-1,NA,TGTGCCAGCAGCTTGGACAGCGGAAGTGAAGCTTTCTTT,CASSLDSGSEAFF
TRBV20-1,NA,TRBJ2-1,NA,TGCAGTGCTAGAGAGTACAATGAGCAGTTCTTC,CSAREYNEQFF
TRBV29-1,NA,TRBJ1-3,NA,TGCAGCGTTGACAGGGTTGAGGCTGGAAACACCATATATTTT,CSVDRVEAGNTIYF